This T cell receptor beta chain was recovered during a study of T cell responses to AZD1222 COVID-19 vaccine. Measured with immunoSEQ multiplex PCR; TCRdb has only the in-frame clones, and not every one. This table has fewer than 150,000 clones, roughly 90% appearing once. Germline-derived CDR1 and CDR2 are LGHNA and YNFKEQ. V was trimmed by 0 bases and J by 4 bases, leaving 10 bases between them. The CDR3 sequence is 16 residues long. Study observations and caveats: Repertoires were collected only later (after the peak T cell response had occurred). Spike-specific TCR breadth rose after two AZD1222 doses, and depth rose as well. Of the AZD1222 recipients, only 5 to 7 were seropositive at baseline.

About this clone itself: The target antigen is unknown.

This chain connects TRBV4-2 to TRBJ2-6, with a tentative D call TRBD2 (7 bases). Here the sequenced sample was peripheral blood, taken 28 days after the second AZD1222 dose. The origin of this receptor is an adult who received the AZD1222 COVID-19 vaccine. The CDR3 loop reads CASSQDGGAGANVLTF. The CDR3 coding sequence is TGTGCCAGCAGCCAAGATGGGGGGGCCGGGGCCAACGTCCTGACTTTC.